The entry that follows covers one T cell receptor (beta chain) sequence. Its antigen is as yet unknown. Trimming took 8 bases from V and 4 from J; bases not matched to a gene: 13. Germline CDR1 and CDR2: LNHDA and SQIVND (reference sequence). The CDR3 spans 16 residues. The sample comes from a study of cytomegalovirus exposure and HLA in healthy donors. Whole-study context: Earlier work reported 117 million unique TCR beta sequences from about 180 million T cells. Early released data comprised tens of millions of unique TCRs from HLA-typed donors.

Study findings and constraints: The authors later found TCR association rates varying by HLA locus, with DRB1 most and HLA-C fewest.

Primers for the PCR totalled 60 Vbeta and 13 Jbeta. The method was immunoSEQ multiplex PCR; TCRdb's version includes in-frame clones alone and lacks a portion of them. The sample comprises 130,000 or so clones, approximately 78% of which are singletons, and about 3.2% rests with the top ten. The J gene is TRBJ2-5, the V gene TRBV19; 10 nucleotides align to TRBD2. This receptor was taken from a man between 18 and 29 years old in good health and CMV-seropositive. Sequenced sample: PBMCs. CDR3 protein: CASGYSGRALGETQYF. For the CDR3, the DNA is TGTGCCAGTGGGTACAGCGGGAGGGCACTCGGAGAGACCCAGTACTTC.